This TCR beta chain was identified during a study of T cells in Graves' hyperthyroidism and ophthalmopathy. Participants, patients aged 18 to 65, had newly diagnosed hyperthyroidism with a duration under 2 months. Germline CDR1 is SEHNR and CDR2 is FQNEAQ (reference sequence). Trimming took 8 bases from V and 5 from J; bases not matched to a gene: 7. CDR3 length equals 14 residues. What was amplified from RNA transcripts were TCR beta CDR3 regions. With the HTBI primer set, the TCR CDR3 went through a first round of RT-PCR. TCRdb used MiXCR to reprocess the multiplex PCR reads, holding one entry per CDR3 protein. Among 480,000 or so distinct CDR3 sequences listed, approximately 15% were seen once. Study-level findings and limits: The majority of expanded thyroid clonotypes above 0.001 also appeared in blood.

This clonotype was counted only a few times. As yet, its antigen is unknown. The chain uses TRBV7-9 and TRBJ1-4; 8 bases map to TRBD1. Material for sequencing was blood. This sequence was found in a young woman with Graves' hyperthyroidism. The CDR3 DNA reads TGTGCCAGCGGAGAAGGACAGGGAAATGAAAAACTGTTTTTT. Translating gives CASGEGQGNEKLFF.